The 25 T cell receptor beta chains below were found in one sample sequenced in a study of T cell repertoires in cytomegalovirus infection. Using its own MiXCR run on the reads, TCRdb lists one record per CDR3 protein. The sample shows approximately 500,000 distinct CDR3 sequences, about 15% of them seen only once. The sequencing input was CD8+ T cells from PBMCs. Receptors were obtained from a human donor in good health (CMV status not recorded). Some clones in this sample may be carry-over from other donors' samples.

This clonotype was seen a handful of times. The rearrangement links TRBV27 to TRBJ1-2; TRBD1 might be the D (5 bases). Germline-derived CDR1 and CDR2 are MNHEY and SMNVEV (reference sequence). With 6 bases removed from V and 4 bases from J, the gap between germline ends came to 15 bases. The CDR3 sequence is 14 residues long. The CDR3 DNA reads TGTGCCAGCAGCATGAACAGGAGGACCTATGGCTACACCTTC. Translating it yields CASSMNRRTYGYTF.

This clonotype was observed at least ten times. The J gene is TRBJ2-7, the V gene TRBV6-1, with D possibly TRBD2 on 6 matching bases. The CDR3 loop spans 15 amino acids. V lost 0 bases to trimming and J lost 3 bases, with 12 bases between them. CDR1 MNHNS and CDR2 SASEGT come from the germline V gene. CDR3: CASSEAPGTYYEQYF. The DNA for the CDR3 is TGTGCCAGCAGTGAAGCGCCTGGGACTTACTACGAGCAGTACTTC.

This clonotype was seen at least ten times. This chain joins TRBV7-9 and TRBJ1-3; 7 bases line up with TRBD1. The CDR3 has 14 amino acids. In germline, CDR1 is SEHNR, CDR2 FQNEAQ (reference sequence). Trimming removed 5 bases from V and 1 base from J; junction bases left unmatched: 2. CDR3 residues: CASSRDSSGNTIYF. For the CDR3, the DNA is TGTGCCAGCAGCCGGGACAGTTCTGGAAACACCATATATTTT.

There are many counts of this clonotype. V is TRBV19 and J is TRBJ1-5; D unresolved. Germline V gene lookup returns CDR1 LNHDA and CDR2 SQIVND (reference sequence). Trimming cost V 3 bases and J 2 bases, with 11 bases left between them. This CDR3 region has 15 residues. Here the CDR3 reads CASSMGGLGNQPQHF. For the CDR3, the DNA is TGTGCCAGTAGTATGGGAGGGCTGGGCAATCAGCCCCAGCATTTT.

V and J are TRBV29-1 and TRBJ2-1; 9 bases are shared with TRBD2. The V gene's germline CDR1 is SQVTM and CDR2 ANQGSEA. With 3 bases clipped from V and 4 bases from J, the junction kept 4 bases outside the gene matches. The CDR3 is made up of 14 amino acids. CDR3 residues: CSVDLAGLYNEQFF. CDR3 DNA: TGCAGCGTTGATCTAGCGGGATTATACAATGAGCAGTTCTTC.

This clonotype has ten or more counts. The rearrangement uses TRBV7-9 and TRBJ1-1; the D gene is possibly TRBD1 (6 bases). CDR1 is SEHNR and CDR2 is FQNEAQ in the germline V gene (reference sequence). Trimming shortened V by 1 base and J by 1 base, and 13 bases separated the two germline ends. This CDR3 comprises 16 residues. CDR3 sequence (DNA): TGTGCCAGCAGCTTAGGGTCAGGGGTGGGGAACACTGAAGCTTTCTTT. Translating gives CASSLGSGVGNTEAFF.

This clonotype was counted only a few times. The chain carries TRBV28 and TRBJ2-7, with TRBD2 as a possible D gene (6 bases). This CDR3 is built from 14 residues. V was shortened by 6 bases and J by 2 bases, with 14 bases between the two germline ends. The V gene's germline CDR1 is MDHEN and CDR2 SYDVKM. The CDR3 DNA sequence: TGTGCCAGCAGCCCCCAGCGGGCCGCCTACGAGCAGTACTTC. This codes for CASSPQRAAYEQYF. Full variable domain (missing parts from reference TRBV28 and TRBJ2-7): DVKVTQSSRYLVKRTGEKVFLECVQDMDHENMFWYRQDPGLGLRLIYFSYDVKMKEKGDIPEGYSVSREKKERFSLILESASTNQTSMYLCASSPQRAAYEQYFGPGTRLTVT.

This clonotype was detected a few times. The rearrangement links TRBV27 to TRBJ2-1; a possible D gene is TRBD1 (5 bases). This CDR3 has 14 amino acids. Deletions cut 7 bases from V and 4 bases from J, with 14 bases between. CDR1 is MNHEY, CDR2 SMNVEV, per germline (reference sequence). CDR3 DNA sequence: TGTGCCAGCACCAACTCTGGGGCTTACAATGAGCAGTTCTTC. Amino acid sequence: CASTNSGAYNEQFF.

A note on this clonotype: Given a much more abundant clone one base away, this may be a read error. CDR3 loop: CASSLRTSGNNEQFF. The DNA of the CDR3 is TGTGCCAGCAGCTTAAGGACTAGCGGGAACAATGAGCAGTTCTTC. The genes are TRBV7-6 and TRBJ2-1; the match to TRBD2 covers 12 bases. The V and J ends lost 2 bases and 5 bases, in that order; junction bases with no gene match: 1. The length of the CDR3 is 15 residues. Germline loops: CDR1 SGHVS, CDR2 FNYEAQ.

In this sample, this clonotype turned up a few times. The chain combines TRBV4-1 with TRBJ1-2; D ambiguous. Deletions cut 0 bases from V and 4 bases from J, with 15 bases between. This CDR3 is 16 amino acids long. Germline values: CDR1 MGHRA, CDR2 YSYEKL. The chain's CDR3 is CASSQDGIRESYGYTF. As DNA, the CDR3 is TGCGCCAGCAGCCAAGATGGAATAAGGGAGTCCTATGGCTACACCTTC.

V and J are TRBV20-1 and TRBJ2-5; 8 bases line up with TRBD2. Germline lookup yields CDR1 DFQATT and CDR2 SNEGSKA (reference sequence). V dropped 6 bases and J dropped 5; count of bases not matched to a gene: 8. This CDR3 has 13 amino acids. The CDR3 sequence is CSAPGGPLETQYF. The CDR3 DNA reads TGCAGTGCCCCGGGGGGGCCGTTGGAGACCCAGTACTTC.

This clonotype was counted between two and nine times. This sequence joins TRBV4-1 and TRBJ1-5; D not certain. The length of the CDR3 is 15 residues. Between the trimmed V and J ends, which lost 4 bases and 5 bases, there was a span of 15 bases. CDR1 is MGHRA and CDR2 is YSYEKL in the germline V gene. The CDR3 protein is CASSPITDGYQPQHF. In nucleotides, the CDR3 is TGCGCCAGCAGCCCCATTACGGACGGGTATCAGCCCCAGCATTTT.

The genes are TRBV6-5 and TRBJ1-2, with D perhaps TRBD1 (6 bases). Trimming cost V 3 bases and J 7 bases, with 18 bases left between them. In germline, CDR1 is MNHEY, CDR2 SVGAGI. CDR3 size: 15 residues. The CDR3 region has the DNA TGTGCCAGCAGTTATCGGCAGGGGAGAAACCTTGGCTACACCTTC. Amino acid sequence: CASSYRQGRNLGYTF.

This clonotype was seen at least ten times. The rearrangement links TRBV7-6 to TRBJ2-1, with D perhaps matching TRBD1 (6 bases). Trimming removed 3 bases at V and 0 bases at J, with 15 bases between. CDR1 is SGHVS, CDR2 FNYEAQ, per germline. The CDR3 extends over 17 amino acids. This CDR3 reads CASSFVLGAYSYNEQFF. The CDR3 bases are TGTGCCAGCAGCTTCGTTTTGGGGGCCTACTCCTACAATGAGCAGTTCTTC.

This clonotype has at least ten counts. The genes are TRBV4-2 and TRBJ1-2; no reliable D call. Between the trimmed V and J ends, which lost 0 bases and 6 bases, there was a span of 17 bases. CDR1 is LGHNA, CDR2 YNFKEQ, per germline. The CDR3 spans 16 residues. CDR3 residues: CASSQEGRERRDGYTF. Written as DNA, the CDR3 is TGTGCCAGCAGCCAAGAAGGGCGGGAGAGGAGGGATGGCTACACCTTC.

This clonotype showed up just a few times. The V call is TRBV10-2, the J call TRBJ1-1; D ambiguous. Trimming cost V 2 bases and J 7 bases, with 5 bases left between them. The CDR3 has 11 amino acids. Germline V lookup: CDR1 WSHSY, CDR2 SAAADI. The CDR3 is CASSEGLEAFF. CDR3 in DNA: TGCGCCAGCAGTGAGGGGCTTGAAGCTTTCTTT.

The chain is built from TRBV5-4 and TRBJ2-3, with a possible D match to TRBD2 (6 bases). The CDR3 totals 15 residues. Trimming stripped 3 bases from V and 0 bases from J, with 11 bases between. Germline V CDR1 and CDR2: SGHNT, YYREEE (reference sequence). The CDR3 DNA sequence: TGTGCCAGCAGCTCCCGGGACTTGAGCACAGATACGCAGTATTTT. Protein sequence: CASSSRDLSTDTQYF.

The chain is built from TRBV13 and TRBJ1-3, with a weak D call TRBD1 (6 bases). Germline V gene sequence: CDR1 PRHDT, CDR2 FYEKMQ (reference sequence). The CDR3 loop spans 15 amino acids. The V end was cut by 4 bases, the J end by 1 base, with 11 bases between. The CDR3 region is CASSSRTASGNTIYF. CDR3 sequence (DNA): TGTGCCAGCAGCTCCCGGACAGCGTCTGGAAACACCATATATTTT.

Ten or more counts support this clonotype. The V call is TRBV7-9, the J call TRBJ1-4; the D is unclear. The CDR3 is 14 amino acids. Germline-derived CDR1 and CDR2 are SEHNR and FQNEAQ (reference sequence). Deletions cut 4 bases from V and 0 bases from J, with 6 bases between. CDR3 region: CASSSSATNEKLFF. The CDR3 DNA reads as TGTGCCAGCAGCTCCTCTGCAACTAATGAAAAACTGTTTTTT.

As for this clonotype: In this CDR3 the conserved last residue, phenylalanine or tryptophan, is missing, so a read error is likely. The chain is built from TRBV4-1 and TRBJ2-1; D remains unclear. The CDR3 consists of 12 residues. Trimming took 0 bases from V and 7 from J, leaving 4 bases between them. Germline lookup yields CDR1 MGHRA and CDR2 YSYEKL. This chain's CDR3 is CASSQEGNEQFL. The CDR3 DNA is TGCGCCAGCAGCCAAGAGGGGAATGAGCAGTTCTTA.

The CDR3 loop is CASSYLDRNEKLFF. Here the CDR3 DNA reads TGTGCCAGCAGTTACTTGGACCGGAATGAAAAACTGTTTTTT. V gene TRBV6-2 or TRBV6-3 combines with J gene TRBJ1-4; D is uncertain. This CDR3 region has 14 residues. The V and J ends lost 1 base and 5 bases respectively, with 8 bases between them. Germline CDR1 is MNHEY and CDR2 is SVGEGT.

The sample holds many counts of this clonotype. The chain couples TRBV11-2 to TRBJ1-1, with D perhaps matching TRBD1 (5 bases). Trimming took off 5 bases at V and 1 base at J, with 17 bases between the two ends. The CDR3 runs to 16 residues. The germline gives CDR1 SGHAT, CDR2 FQNNGV. CDR3 bases: TGTGCCAGCAGCCCCCCGAGAAGGGGACCGAACACTGAAGCTTTCTTT. Encoded protein: CASSPPRRGPNTEAFF.

This clonotype has only a few counts. The chain employs TRBV5-1 and TRBJ2-5, with a possible D match to TRBD2 (5 bases). The CDR3 covers 16 residues. CDR1 is SGHRS and CDR2 is YFSETQ in the germline V gene. Trimming stripped 3 bases from V and 0 bases from J, with 15 bases between. The CDR3 bases are TGCGCCAGCAGCTCTTATCGGGATTCGTACCAAGAGACCCAGTACTTC. This sequence encodes CASSSYRDSYQETQYF.

The table lists this clonotype with a few counts. The chain links TRBV28 to TRBJ1-1; D gene ambiguous. Germline V lookup: CDR1 MDHEN, CDR2 SYDVKM. CDR3 length equals 15 residues. V lost 5 bases to trimming and J lost 3 bases, with 16 bases between them. DNA of the CDR3: TGTGCCAGCAGTCCCCTTAGGTCGTTCGACACTGAAGCTTTCTTT. Its protein product is CASSPLRSFDTEAFF.

This chain uses TRBV6-2 or TRBV6-3 with TRBJ2-3, with D uncertain. The germline V and J ends were trimmed by 6 bases and 5 bases, with 12 bases remaining between them. The CDR3 runs 13 residues. Germline V gene sequence: CDR1 MNHEY, CDR2 SVGEGT. CDR3 amino acids: CASSHLPLDTQYF. CDR3 in DNA: TGTGCCAGCAGCCACCTGCCTCTAGATACGCAGTATTTT.